Listed here are 27 T cell receptor beta chains from one sample, sequenced in a study of follicular helper T cells after annual influenza vaccination. Produced via immunoSEQ multiplex PCR; TCRdb's table is partial and in-frame only. Of thousands of clones in the sample, 80% to 85% were seen once. This sample's time point: 2015-2016 season, 7 days after influenza vaccination. The starting material was CXCR5- memory CD4+ T cells sorted from blood, obtained 7 days after influenza vaccination. Receptors originate from an adult who received the influenza vaccine.

This clone appeared a few times. The V and J genes are TRBV4-2 and TRBJ2-3; D not resolved. The CDR3 covers 18 residues. Germline-derived CDR1 and CDR2 are LGHNA and YNFKEQ. V lost 0 bases to trimming and J lost 0 bases, with 16 bases between them. CDR3 DNA sequence: TGTGCCAGCAGCCAAGATCTTCAGGCCCCTCTGAGCACAGATACGCAGTATTTT. Encoded protein: CASSQDLQAPLSTDTQYF.

This chain connects TRBV19 to TRBJ2-5; TRBD1 matches 9 bases. V lost 6 bases and J lost 4; bases outside the gene matches: 3. Per germline, CDR1 LNHDA and CDR2 SQIVND (reference sequence). The CDR3 extends over 13 amino acids. The CDR3, as DNA: TGTGCCAGTAGACGACAGGGGGGAGAGACCCAGTACTTC. Protein product: CASRRQGGETQYF. Based on the CDR3 plus reference TRBV19 and TRBJ2-5, the full variable domain is DGGITQSPKYLFRKEGQNVTLSCEQNLNHDAMYWYRQDPGQGLRLIYYSQIVNDFQKGDIAEGYSVSREKKESFPLTVTSAQKNPTAFYLCASRRQGGETQYFGPGTRLLVL.

The rearrangement uses TRBV5-1 and TRBJ2-1, with D perhaps matching TRBD1 or TRBD2 (5 bases each). Trimming pared 3 bases from V and 8 bases from J, leaving 15 bases between. This CDR3 comprises 14 residues. The V gene's germline CDR1 is SGHRS and CDR2 YFSETQ. CDR3 nucleotides: TGCGCCAGCAGCTCGTCCGGGGCCGAGGATGAGCAGTTCTTC. Translated, it gives CASSSSGAEDEQFF.

The chain carries TRBV2 and TRBJ2-3; tentative D call: TRBD2 (5 bases). CDR3 size: 15 residues. Trimming took off 2 bases at V and 5 bases at J, with 14 bases between the two ends. Germline V gives CDR1 SNHLY, CDR2 FYNNEI. This CDR3 reads CASSERVLVGDTQYF. CDR3 in DNA: TGTGCCAGCAGTGAAAGGGTACTAGTGGGAGATACGCAGTATTTT.

The chain uses TRBV7-2 and TRBJ1-2, with 9 positions matching TRBD1. V was pared by 5 bases and J by 7 bases, with 14 bases of the junction left unmatched. The CDR3 has 16 amino acids. Germline lookup yields CDR1 SGHTA and CDR2 FQGNSA. This CDR3 is CASSPRGRDRGVGYTF. The CDR3 nucleotides read TGTGCCAGCAGCCCCCGAGGGCGTGACAGGGGGGTTGGCTACACCTTC.

This chain connects TRBV5-4 to TRBJ1-3, with no clear D. Trimming pared 5 bases from V and 4 bases from J, leaving 16 bases between. The CDR3 is 15 amino acids. The germline V gene encodes CDR1 SGHNT and CDR2 YYREEE (reference sequence). The CDR3 spells CASSHDPSSGNTIYF. CDR3 nucleotides: TGTGCCAGCAGTCACGACCCCAGCTCGGGAAACACCATATATTTT.

CDR3 DNA sequence: TGTGCCAGTAGGGGACTAGCGGGGGGCCAAAAGTCGGTACGTGGCACAGATACGCAGTATTTT. Residues: CASRGLAGGQKSVRGTDTQYF. The rearrangement uses TRBV19 and TRBJ2-3; 15 bases are a match to TRBD2. CDR3 length: 21 residues. The junction had 17 bases not matched to a gene; V was cut back by 6 bases and J by 1 base. Germline lookup yields CDR1 LNHDA and CDR2 SQIVND (reference sequence). Complete variable domain (other parts from reference TRBV19 and TRBJ2-3): DGGITQSPKYLFRKEGQNVTLSCEQNLNHDAMYWYRQDPGQGLRLIYYSQIVNDFQKGDIAEGYSVSREKKESFPLTVTSAQKNPTAFYLCASRGLAGGQKSVRGTDTQYFGPGTRLTVL.

This chain connects TRBV6-6 to TRBJ1-2, with TRBD1 as a possible D gene (5 bases). This CDR3 is built from 15 residues. The germline CDR1 and CDR2 sequences are MNHNY and SVGAGI (reference sequence). Trimming pared 2 bases from V and 7 bases from J, leaving 17 bases between. The CDR3 here is CASSYAESGGGGYTF. The CDR3 nucleotides are TGTGCCAGCAGTTACGCCGAATCGGGGGGAGGTGGCTACACCTTC.

The chain has TRBV19 and TRBJ2-5, with TRBD1 matching 7 bases. The CDR3 runs to 14 residues. Germline V gene sequence: CDR1 LNHDA, CDR2 SQIVND (reference sequence). V lost 5 bases and J lost 2; bases outside the gene matches: 5. The CDR3 coding sequence is TGTGCCAGTAGTTCGGGACAGATACAAGAGACCCAGTACTTC. This encodes CASSSGQIQETQYF. Drawing the rest from reference TRBV19 and TRBJ2-5, the complete variable domain is DGGITQSPKYLFRKEGQNVTLSCEQNLNHDAMYWYRQDPGQGLRLIYYSQIVNDFQKGDIAEGYSVSREKKESFPLTVTSAQKNPTAFYLCASSSGQIQETQYFGPGTRLLVL.

This rearrangement joins TRBV19 to TRBJ2-1; 12 bases align to TRBD1. Looked up from germline, CDR1 is LNHDA and CDR2 is SQIVND (reference sequence). V was pared by 6 bases and J by 10 bases, with 13 bases of the junction left unmatched. The CDR3 runs to 16 residues. CDR3 amino acids: CASRLPGQGAGREQFF. CDR3 DNA sequence: TGTGCCAGTAGATTACCGGGACAGGGGGCCGGTAGAGAGCAGTTCTTC.

Here the CDR3 DNA reads TGTGCCAGCTCACCACGGGGACCCAATCAGCCCCAGCATTTT. Translating it yields CASSPRGPNQPQHF. V and J are TRBV18 and TRBJ1-5; a possible D gene is TRBD1 (5 bases). V was pared by 1 base and J by 3 bases, with 7 bases between. There are 14 residues in the CDR3. The germline V gene has CDR1 KGHSH and CDR2 LQKENI.

This clone was detected only once. The CDR3 reads CASSQQKTSRDREKKEKLFF. The CDR3 nucleotides are TGTGCCAGCAGCCAACAAAAGACATCCCGGGACAGAGAGAAAAAAGAAAAACTGTTTTTT. The chain links TRBV4-2 to TRBJ1-4; 7 bases align to TRBD1. Trimming removed 2 bases from V and 8 bases from J; junction bases left unmatched: 23. The CDR3 sequence is 20 residues long. Germline-derived CDR1 and CDR2 are LGHNA and YNFKEQ.

V is TRBV5-1 and J is TRBJ1-2, with a weak D call TRBD1 (5 bases). Germline V gene sequence: CDR1 SGHRS, CDR2 YFSETQ. The CDR3 spans 15 residues. Trimming stripped 4 bases from V and 6 bases from J, with 19 bases between. The CDR3 DNA reads TGCGCCAGCAGCATTCCCGGGGGAAGGGCCGATGGCTACACCTTC. As protein: CASSIPGGRADGYTF.

The V call is TRBV7-6, the J call TRBJ2-2, with unresolved D. Between the trimmed V and J ends, which lost 4 bases and 2 bases, there was a span of 11 bases. CDR1 SGHVS and CDR2 FNYEAQ come from the germline V gene. The CDR3 is 15 residues long. In nucleotides, the CDR3 is TGTGCCAGCAGCTCGAGCAGGACCAACACCGGGGAGCTGTTTTTT. Translated, it gives CASSSSRTNTGELFF.

The chain combines TRBV9 with TRBJ1-4; the D is unclear. The CDR3 contains 17 residues. Germline V lookup: CDR1 SGDLS, CDR2 YYNGEE. The V end lost 1 base, the J end lost 0 bases, and 13 bases lay between the germline ends. The CDR3 DNA sequence: TGTGCCAGCAGCGTATGTCACGCACAAGCAACTAATGAAAAACTGTTTTTT. This translates into CASSVCHAQATNEKLFF.

The chain carries TRBV7-8 and TRBJ1-1; 9 nucleotides match TRBD1. V was pared by 5 bases and J by 2 bases, with 3 bases of the junction left unmatched. The CDR3 totals 14 residues. Germline CDR1 and CDR2: SGHVS and FQNEAQ. The CDR3 is CASSPTGGNTEAFF. The CDR3 DNA sequence: TGTGCCAGCAGCCCTACAGGGGGCAACACTGAAGCTTTCTTT.

The chain couples TRBV5-1 to TRBJ1-6, with D perhaps TRBD1 (5 bases). In germline, CDR1 is SGHRS, CDR2 YFSETQ. V gave up 0 bases and J gave up 9 bases, with 10 bases separating them. The CDR3 runs to 14 residues. The CDR3 region is CASSLGDVTSPLHF. CDR3 sequence (DNA): TGCGCCAGCAGCTTGGGGGACGTGACTTCACCCCTCCACTTT.

The chain employs TRBV7-2 and TRBJ1-3; D unresolved. V was pared by 0 bases and J by 1 base, with 13 bases between. The CDR3 spans 17 residues. Germline CDR1 is SGHTA and CDR2 is FQGNSA. CDR3 nucleotides: TGTGCCAGCAGCTTAGCGAGAGGGAGAAATTCTGGAAACACCATATATTTT. This sequence encodes CASSLARGRNSGNTIYF.

J is TRBJ1-3 and V is TRBV6-1; no firm D call. Germline V gene sequence: CDR1 MNHNS, CDR2 SASEGT. CDR3 length equals 15 residues. Trimming pared 5 bases from V and 0 bases from J, leaving 11 bases between. CDR3 protein: CASSLTGNSGNTIYF. CDR3 DNA: TGTGCCAGCAGTCTGACGGGTAACTCTGGAAACACCATATATTTT.

Details on this clone: Germline and junction disagree at one end, which may indicate a read error. The chain is built from TRBV7-9 and TRBJ2-3, with TRBD2 matching 13 bases. The length of the CDR3 is 12 residues. Germline V CDR1 and CDR2: SEHNR, FQNEAQ (reference sequence). CDR3 nucleotides: TGTGCCAGCAGCACCGGACTAGCGGGAGCTCTTTTT. Translating it yields CASSTGLAGALF. Full variable domain (remainder filled in from reference TRBV7-9 and TRBJ2-3): DTGVSQNPRHKITKRGQNVTFRCDPISEHNRLYWYRQTLGQGPEFLTYFQNEAQLEKSRLLSDRFSAERPKGSFSTLEIQRTEQGDSAMYLCASSTGLAGALFGPGTRLTVL.

The chain joins TRBV7-2 to TRBJ2-3, with D possibly being TRBD2 (5 bases). Per the germline V gene, CDR1 is SGHTA and CDR2 is FQGNSA. This CDR3 is 13 amino acids long. CDR3 nucleotides: TGTGCAAGCCGTGGCGGGCGCACAGATACGCAGTATTTT. Its protein is CASRGGRTDTQYF.

In nucleotides, the CDR3 is TGTGCCAGCGCGGGGGATTTTGGGACCCAGTACTTC. Translation: CASAGDFGTQYF. V gene TRBV19 combines with J gene TRBJ2-5, with 7 bases fitting TRBD2. J gave up 7 bases and V 9 bases, and 8 bases lay outside the gene matches. The CDR3 totals 12 residues. Looked up from germline, CDR1 is LNHDA and CDR2 is SQIVND (reference sequence).

The chain links TRBV6-5 to TRBJ2-2; 7 bases fit TRBD1. V was clipped by 6 bases and J by 5 bases; unmatched bases: 9. Germline CDR1 is MNHEY and CDR2 is SVGAGI. This CDR3 contains 15 residues. The CDR3 here is CASRYRQGWTGELFF. CDR3 nucleotides: TGTGCCAGCAGGTACCGACAGGGCTGGACCGGGGAGCTGTTTTTT.

This chain connects TRBV29-1 to TRBJ1-2; weak D call: TRBD1 (5 bases). The CDR3 sequence is 13 residues long. V was clipped by 4 bases and J by 5 bases, with 14 bases between them. Germline V CDR1 and CDR2: SQVTM, ANQGSEA. The chain's CDR3 is CSVGVKEGYGYTF. CDR3 sequence (DNA): TGCAGCGTTGGCGTCAAAGAGGGGTATGGCTACACCTTC.

This chain connects TRBV4-3 to TRBJ2-3; no definite D call. With 0 bases removed from V and 4 bases from J, the gap between germline ends came to 14 bases. The CDR3 is 16 amino acids. Germline V gene sequence: CDR1 LGHNA, CDR2 YSLEER. The CDR3 loop reads CASSQEAALGSDTQYF. CDR3 in DNA: TGCGCCAGCAGCCAAGAGGCGGCCCTGGGCTCAGATACGCAGTATTTT.

This clone was observed a single time. This chain uses TRBV19 with TRBJ2-7, with D maybe TRBD1 (6 bases). This CDR3 is 16 amino acids long. Germline CDR1 is LNHDA and CDR2 is SQIVND (reference sequence). V lost 1 base and J 4 bases, leaving 17 bases between the germline ends. The CDR3 region is CASSIASGTSFYEQYF. The CDR3 nucleotides read TGTGCCAGTAGTATAGCTTCCGGGACATCTTTTTACGAGCAGTACTTC.

This clone has a handful of counts. This chain joins TRBV2 and TRBJ1-2, with a possible D match to TRBD1 (6 bases). Trimming shortened V by 7 bases and J by 5 bases, and 17 bases separated the two germline ends. From germline, CDR1 is SNHLY and CDR2 FYNNEI. This CDR3 region has 14 residues. CDR3 sequence reads: CASIARPGAYGYTF. In DNA, the CDR3 is TGTGCCAGCATAGCTCGCCCGGGGGCGTATGGCTACACCTTC.